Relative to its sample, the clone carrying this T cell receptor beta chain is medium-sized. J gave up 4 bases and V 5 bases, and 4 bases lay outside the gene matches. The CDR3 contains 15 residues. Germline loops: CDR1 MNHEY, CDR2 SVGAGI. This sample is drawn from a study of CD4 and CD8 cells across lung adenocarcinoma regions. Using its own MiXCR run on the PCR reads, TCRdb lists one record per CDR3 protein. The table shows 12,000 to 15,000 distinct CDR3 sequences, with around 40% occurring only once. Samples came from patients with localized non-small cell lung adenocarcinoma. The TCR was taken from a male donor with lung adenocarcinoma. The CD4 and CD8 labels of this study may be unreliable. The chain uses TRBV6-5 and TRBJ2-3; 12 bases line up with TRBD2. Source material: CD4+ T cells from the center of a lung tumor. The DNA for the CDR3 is TGTGCCAGCAGTACTAGCGGGAGGATCGCAGATACGCAGTATTTT. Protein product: CASSTSGRIADTQYF.